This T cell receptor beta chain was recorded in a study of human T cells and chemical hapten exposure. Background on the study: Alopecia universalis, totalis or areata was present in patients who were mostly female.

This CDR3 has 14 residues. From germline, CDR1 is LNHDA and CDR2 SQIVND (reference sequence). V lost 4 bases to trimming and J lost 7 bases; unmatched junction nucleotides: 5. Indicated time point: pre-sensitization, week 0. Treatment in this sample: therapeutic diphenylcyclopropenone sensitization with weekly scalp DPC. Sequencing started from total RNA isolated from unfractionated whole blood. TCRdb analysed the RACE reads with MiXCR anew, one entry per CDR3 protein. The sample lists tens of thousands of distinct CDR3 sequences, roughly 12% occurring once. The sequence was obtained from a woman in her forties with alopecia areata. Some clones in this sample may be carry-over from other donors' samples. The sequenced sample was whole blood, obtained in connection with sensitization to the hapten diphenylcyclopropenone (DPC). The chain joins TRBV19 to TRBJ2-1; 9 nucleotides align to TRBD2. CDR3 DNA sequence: TGTGCCAGTAGTAGCGGGACTAGCAGAAATGAGCAGTTCTTC. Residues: CASSSGTSRNEQFF. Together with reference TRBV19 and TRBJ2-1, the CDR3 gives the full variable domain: DGGITQSPKYLFRKEGQNVTLSCEQNLNHDAMYWYRQDPGQGLRLIYYSQIVNDFQKGDIAEGYSVSREKKESFPLTVTSAQKNPTAFYLCASSSGTSRNEQFFGPGTRLTVL.